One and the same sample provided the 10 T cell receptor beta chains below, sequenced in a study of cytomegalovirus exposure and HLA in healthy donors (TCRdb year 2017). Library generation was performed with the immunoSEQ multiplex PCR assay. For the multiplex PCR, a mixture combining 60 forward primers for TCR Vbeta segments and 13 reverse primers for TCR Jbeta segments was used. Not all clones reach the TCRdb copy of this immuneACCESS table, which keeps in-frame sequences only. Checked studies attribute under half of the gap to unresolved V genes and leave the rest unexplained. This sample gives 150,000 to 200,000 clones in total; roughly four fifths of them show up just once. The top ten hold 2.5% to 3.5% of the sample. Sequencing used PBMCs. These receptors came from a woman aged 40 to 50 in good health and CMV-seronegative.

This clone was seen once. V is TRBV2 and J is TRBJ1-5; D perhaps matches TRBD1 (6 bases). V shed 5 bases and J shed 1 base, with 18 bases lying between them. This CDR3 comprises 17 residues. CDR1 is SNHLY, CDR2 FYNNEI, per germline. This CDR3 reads CASSLSRAGASNQPQHF. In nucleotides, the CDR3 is TGTGCCAGCAGTCTCTCCCGGGCGGGGGCGAGCAATCAGCCCCAGCATTTT.

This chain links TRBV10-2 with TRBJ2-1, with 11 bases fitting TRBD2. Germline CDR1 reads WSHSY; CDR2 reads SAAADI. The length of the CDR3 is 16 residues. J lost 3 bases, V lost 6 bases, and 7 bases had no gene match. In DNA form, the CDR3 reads TGCGCCAGCAGCAGGCTAGCGGGGGGCATCTACAATGAGCAGTTCTTC. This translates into CASSRLAGGIYNEQFF.

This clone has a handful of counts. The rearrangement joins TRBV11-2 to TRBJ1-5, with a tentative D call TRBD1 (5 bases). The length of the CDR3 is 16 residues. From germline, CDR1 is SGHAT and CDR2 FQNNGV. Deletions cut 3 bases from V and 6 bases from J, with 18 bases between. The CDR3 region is CASSFSRSQGSQPQHF. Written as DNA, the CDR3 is TGTGCCAGCAGCTTTTCGAGGTCGCAGGGTTCTCAGCCCCAGCATTTT.

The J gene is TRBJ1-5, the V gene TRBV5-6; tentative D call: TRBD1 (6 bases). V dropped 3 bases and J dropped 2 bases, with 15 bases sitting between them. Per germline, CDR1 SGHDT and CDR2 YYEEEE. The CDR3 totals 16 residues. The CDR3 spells CASSWGGRLGNQPQHF. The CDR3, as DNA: TGTGCCAGCAGCTGGGGGGGGCGGCTTGGCAATCAGCCCCAGCATTTT.

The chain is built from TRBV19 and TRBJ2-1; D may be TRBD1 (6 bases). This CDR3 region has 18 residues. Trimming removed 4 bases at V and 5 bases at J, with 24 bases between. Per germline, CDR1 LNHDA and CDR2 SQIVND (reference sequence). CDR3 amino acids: CASSRSRILQGRNNEQFF. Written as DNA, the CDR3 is TGTGCCAGTAGTAGATCCCGGATCCTGCAGGGGCGAAACAATGAGCAGTTCTTC.

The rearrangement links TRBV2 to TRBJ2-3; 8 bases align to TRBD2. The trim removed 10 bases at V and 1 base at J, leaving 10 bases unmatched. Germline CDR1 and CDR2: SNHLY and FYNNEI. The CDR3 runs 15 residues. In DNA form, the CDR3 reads TGTGCCAACCCAGAGGAAGCGGGGGGCACAGATACGCAGTATTTT. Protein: CANPEEAGGTDTQYF.

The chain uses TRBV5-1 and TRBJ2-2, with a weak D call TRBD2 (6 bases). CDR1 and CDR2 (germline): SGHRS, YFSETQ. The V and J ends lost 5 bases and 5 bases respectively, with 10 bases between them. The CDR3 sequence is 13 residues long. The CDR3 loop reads CASSRLATGELFF. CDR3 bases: TGCGCCAGCAGTCGGCTAGCGACCGGGGAGCTGTTTTTT.

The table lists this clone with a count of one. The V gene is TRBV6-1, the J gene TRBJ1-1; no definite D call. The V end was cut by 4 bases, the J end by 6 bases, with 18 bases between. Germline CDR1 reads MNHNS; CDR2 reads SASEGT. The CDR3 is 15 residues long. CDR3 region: CASSALTIKGAEAFF. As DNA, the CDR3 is TGTGCCAGCAGTGCGCTGACTATTAAGGGCGCTGAAGCTTTCTTT.

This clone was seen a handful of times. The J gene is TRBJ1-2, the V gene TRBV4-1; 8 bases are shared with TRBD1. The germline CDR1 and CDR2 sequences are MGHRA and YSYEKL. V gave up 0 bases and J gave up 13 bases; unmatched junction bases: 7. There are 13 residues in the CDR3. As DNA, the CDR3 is TGCGCCAGCAGCCAAGATAGGGACAGGAGATTCACCTTC. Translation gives CASSQDRDRRFTF.

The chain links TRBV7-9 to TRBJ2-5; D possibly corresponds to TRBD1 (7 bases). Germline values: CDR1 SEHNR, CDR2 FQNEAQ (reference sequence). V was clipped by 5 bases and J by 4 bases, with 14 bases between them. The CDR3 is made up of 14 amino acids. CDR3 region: CASSPGGRGETQYF. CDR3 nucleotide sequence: TGTGCCAGCAGCCCAGGGGGGCGGGGAGAGACCCAGTACTTC.